What follows are 27 T cell receptor beta chains derived from one specimen sequenced in a study of blood T cell repertoires in COVID-19. TCRdb's copy holds only in-frame clones and misses some; the assay was immunoSEQ multiplex PCR. The sample has around 100,000 clones; roughly nine tenths are singletons. The sample comprised peripheral blood. The receptors come from a woman older than 75 in a cohort sampled during active COVID-19.

The rearrangement joins TRBV10-3 to TRBJ2-5; 13 bases line up with TRBD2. The CDR3 loop spans 20 amino acids. V was pared by 4 bases and J by 4 bases, with 18 bases of the junction left unmatched. Germline CDR1 ENHRY, CDR2 SYGVKD. CDR3 region: CAISAPRTSGSSLRLETQYF. The CDR3 nucleotides are TGTGCCATCAGTGCTCCCAGGACTAGCGGGAGTTCCTTACGATTAGAGACCCAGTACTTC.

The chain has TRBV2 and TRBJ2-3; 8 bases align to TRBD2. The germline gives CDR1 SNHLY, CDR2 FYNNEI. V trimming: 3 bases; J trimming: 2 bases; junction bases outside the gene matches: 7. The CDR3 spans 16 residues. CDR3 sequence (DNA): TGTGCCAGCAGTGAGGGTCGGGGGGGCTACACAGATACGCAGTATTTT. Amino acid sequence: CASSEGRGGYTDTQYF.

This CDR3 reads CASSPRTGEAFF. The CDR3 nucleotides are TGTGCCAGCTCACCACGAACAGGTGAAGCTTTCTTT. The chain carries TRBV18 and TRBJ1-1, with D possibly being TRBD1 (5 bases). The germline V gene has CDR1 KGHSH and CDR2 LQKENI. CDR3 length: 12 residues. V gave up 1 base and J gave up 7 bases, with 7 bases separating them.

The rearrangement uses TRBV19 and TRBJ2-2, with TRBD1 matching over 8 bases. The ends lost 7 bases at V and 5 bases at J; junction bases unmatched: 6. This CDR3 has 14 amino acids. Germline-derived CDR1 and CDR2 are LNHDA and SQIVND (reference sequence). The CDR3 loop is CASITGGPTGELFF. The CDR3 DNA reads as TGTGCCAGTATAACAGGGGGACCAACCGGGGAGCTGTTTTTT.

V is TRBV5-1 and J is TRBJ2-3; 11 bases are a match to TRBD1. The CDR3 length is 15 residues. The germline gives CDR1 SGHRS, CDR2 YFSETQ. V lost 5 bases to trimming and J lost 5 bases; unmatched junction nucleotides: 7. CDR3 loop: CASSPGQGALDTQYF. The CDR3 nucleotides are TGCGCCAGCAGTCCCGGACAGGGGGCATTAGATACGCAGTATTTT.

The V and J genes are TRBV29-1 and TRBJ2-2, with TRBD1 matching 7 bases. Germline CDR1 SQVTM, CDR2 ANQGSEA. The CDR3 sequence is 15 residues long. V was pared by 6 bases and J by 0 bases, with 7 bases of the junction left unmatched. The CDR3 region has the DNA TGCAGCGTCCTTGGACAGGCAACGAACACCGGGGAGCTGTTTTTT. It yields the protein CSVLGQATNTGELFF.

This clone was found a few times. This rearrangement joins TRBV30 to TRBJ2-3, with TRBD1 matching over 9 bases. Germline V lookup: CDR1 GTSNPN, CDR2 SVGIG (reference sequence). The ends lost 0 bases at V and 4 bases at J; junction bases unmatched: 5. This CDR3 has 15 amino acids. The CDR3 bases are TGTGCCTGGAGTGTACGGGACAGGGAGGCAGATACGCAGTATTTT. It codes for CAWSVRDREADTQYF.

V is TRBV5-1 and J is TRBJ1-1; tentative D call: TRBD1 (5 bases). V lost 5 bases and J lost 1, with 12 bases in between. Germline assignment: CDR1 SGHRS and CDR2 YFSETQ. The CDR3 runs 14 residues. CDR3 nucleotide sequence: TGCGCCAGCAGTTCCGGGGGAGGGAACACTGAAGCTTTCTTT. Its translation is CASSSGGGNTEAFF.

The DNA for the CDR3 is TGTGCCAGCAGCTTTAGTGGGAGGGCCGGCACAGATACGCAGTATTTT. This translates into CASSFSGRAGTDTQYF. The chain joins TRBV5-4 to TRBJ2-3; 7 positions agree with TRBD2. The CDR3 loop spans 16 amino acids. Germline V gene data show CDR1 as SGHNT and CDR2 as YYREEE (reference sequence). The trim removed 2 bases at V and 1 base at J, leaving 7 bases unmatched.

V gene TRBV19 combines with J gene TRBJ2-1; 9 nucleotides line up with TRBD1. After removal of 6 bases from V and 8 bases from J, the junction contained 5 bases not matched to a gene. Germline lookup yields CDR1 LNHDA and CDR2 SQIVND (reference sequence). This CDR3 is 13 amino acids long. In DNA, the CDR3 is TGTGCCAGTAGGGGGGACAGGGCCGATGAGCAGTTCTTC. Its translation: CASRGDRADEQFF.

The chain joins TRBV3-1 (or the pseudogene TRBV3-2) to TRBJ1-2, with D possibly matching TRBD1 (6 bases). The V end was cut by 1 base, the J end by 2 bases, with 14 bases between. The germline V gene encodes CDR1 LGHDT and CDR2 YNNKEL (reference sequence). The CDR3 has 16 amino acids. The CDR3 sequence is CASSQASPGVNYGYTF. Here the CDR3 DNA reads TGTGCCAGCAGCCAAGCTTCACCAGGGGTGAACTATGGCTACACCTTC.

The V call is TRBV7-3, the J call TRBJ2-3, with TRBD1 matching over 8 bases. J was trimmed by 4 bases and V by 4 bases; bases with no gene match: 4. CDR1 is SGHTA, CDR2 FQGTGA, per germline. The length of the CDR3 is 14 residues. The DNA for the CDR3 is TGTGCCAGCAGCTCTCAGGGGGCGGCAGATACGCAGTATTTT. It encodes CASSSQGAADTQYF. The full variable domain, in which reference TRBV7-3 and TRBJ2-3 provide the parts outside the CDR3, is GAGVSQTPSNKVTEKGKYVELRCDPISGHTALYWYRQSLGQGPEFLIYFQGTGAADDSGLPNDRFFAVRPEGSVSTLKIQRTERGDSAVYLCASSSQGAADTQYFGPGTRLTVL.

The V call is TRBV11-3, the J call TRBJ2-1; 11 bases align to TRBD1. V lost 4 bases to trimming and J lost 9 bases; unmatched junction nucleotides: 8. The CDR3 loop spans 15 amino acids. Germline V gene sequence: CDR1 SGHNT, CDR2 YENEEA. The CDR3 here is CASSSRDRGNVEQFF. The CDR3 DNA sequence: TGTGCCAGCAGCTCCCGGGACAGGGGGAATGTTGAGCAGTTCTTC.

The J gene is TRBJ2-1, the V gene TRBV11-2, with 15 bases identical to TRBD2. Germline V CDR1 and CDR2: SGHAT, FQNNGV. Trimming took 5 bases from V and 8 from J; bases not matched to a gene: 10. CDR3 length: 17 residues. As DNA, the CDR3 is TGTGCCAGCAGCCCCGGACTAGCGGGGGGGCAGGCCCATGAGCAGTTCTTC. Residues: CASSPGLAGGQAHEQFF.

The chain recombines TRBV7-3 with TRBJ2-3; D gene unclear. The CDR3 length is 15 residues. Germline-derived CDR1 and CDR2 are SGHTA and FQGTGA. Trimming removed 0 bases at V and 2 bases at J, with 9 bases between. The DNA for the CDR3 is TGTGCCAGCAGCTTAACCCTCGTCTCCACAGATACGCAGTATTTT. Protein product: CASSLTLVSTDTQYF. The whole variable domain, filled in from reference TRBV7-3 and TRBJ2-3, reads GAGVSQTPSNKVTEKGKYVELRCDPISGHTALYWYRQSLGQGPEFLIYFQGTGAADDSGLPNDRFFAVRPEGSVSTLKIQRTERGDSAVYLCASSLTLVSTDTQYFGPGTRLTVL.

This clone was counted a single time. The chain links TRBV30 to TRBJ2-6; possibly TRBD1 for D (6 bases). Deletions cut 3 bases from V and 0 bases from J, with 12 bases between. Germline CDR1 is GTSNPN and CDR2 is SVGIG (reference sequence). This CDR3 has 16 residues. The CDR3 loop reads CAWRGHGISGANVLTF. For the CDR3, the DNA is TGTGCCTGGAGGGGACACGGGATCTCTGGGGCCAACGTCCTGACTTTC. Combining the CDR3 with reference TRBV30 and TRBJ2-6 gives the whole variable domain SQTIHQWPATLVQPVGSPLSLECTVEGTSNPNLYWYRQAAGRGLQLLFYSVGIGQISSEVPQNLSASRPQDRQFILSSKKLLLSDSGFYLCAWRGHGISGANVLTFGAGSRLTVL.

Note on this clone: Other DNA sequences from this sample encode an identical CDR3 as well. V and J are TRBV28 and TRBJ2-7; 7 bases align to TRBD1. The CDR3 is 13 amino acids. Trimming took 6 bases from V and 2 from J; bases not matched to a gene: 4. In germline, CDR1 is MDHEN, CDR2 SYDVKM. The CDR3 nucleotides read TGTGCCAGCAGCCCGGGACAGACCTACGAGCAGTACTTC. Protein product: CASSPGQTYEQYF.

The chain combines TRBV28 with TRBJ1-4, with D possibly matching TRBD1 (5 bases). With 4 bases removed from V and 8 bases from J, the gap between germline ends came to 11 bases. The CDR3 length is 13 residues. CDR1 and CDR2 (germline): MDHEN, SYDVKM. The CDR3 here is CASSSPGSEKLFF. The CDR3 DNA reads TGTGCCAGCAGTTCTCCAGGGTCCGAAAAACTGTTTTTT. The complete variable domain, with remaining parts taken from reference TRBV28 and TRBJ1-4, reads DVKVTQSSRYLVKRTGEKVFLECVQDMDHENMFWYRQDPGLGLRLIYFSYDVKMKEKGDIPEGYSVSREKKERFSLILESASTNQTSMYLCASSSPGSEKLFFGSGTQLSVL.

J is TRBJ2-7 and V is TRBV7-9, with TRBD1 matching 8 bases. Trimming removed 3 bases from V and 7 bases from J; junction bases left unmatched: 8. There are 14 residues in the CDR3. CDR1 and CDR2 from the germline V gene are SEHNR and FQNEAQ (reference sequence). The CDR3 is CASSLTGEFLEQYF. The DNA for the CDR3 is TGTGCCAGCAGCTTGACAGGGGAATTCTTAGAGCAGTACTTC.

As concerns this clone: At one boundary the junction diverges from the germline segment, which might be a read error. The chain links TRBV19 to TRBJ2-5; 11 positions match TRBD1. The CDR3 spans 17 residues. Germline V gene lookup returns CDR1 LNHDA and CDR2 SQIVND (reference sequence). The CDR3 here is CASSLDAGQGVRQTQYF. CDR3 bases: TGTGCCAGTAGTCTAGACGCGGGACAGGGGGTGAGGCAGACCCAGTACTTC.

This chain uses TRBV14 with TRBJ1-2; D unresolved. V lost 4 bases and J lost 8, with 14 bases in between. CDR3 length: 13 amino acids. Germline-derived CDR1 and CDR2 are SGHDN and FVKESK. CDR3 nucleotides: TGTGCCAGCAGCCCCTTCACCGGGTGGGGCTACACCTTC. It translates to CASSPFTGWGYTF.

The chain links TRBV25-1 to TRBJ2-7; 8 nucleotides match TRBD2. The germline V gene encodes CDR1 MGHDK and CDR2 SYGVNS. Trimming took 6 bases from V and 5 from J; bases not matched to a gene: 12. This CDR3 has 15 residues. CDR3 DNA: TGTGCCAGCAGCCCTACCGCCGGGGGGGTCCACGAGCAGTACTTC. This sequence encodes CASSPTAGGVHEQYF.

CDR3: CASSPSTAEAFF. CDR3 sequence (DNA): TGTGCCAGCAGTCCATCCACAGCTGAAGCTTTCTTT. The rearrangement uses TRBV28 and TRBJ1-1, with D unclear. From germline, CDR1 is MDHEN and CDR2 SYDVKM. V lost 5 bases and J 6 bases, leaving 10 bases between the germline ends. The CDR3 is 12 residues long.

The CDR3 here is CASIFGQPLSSPLHF. CDR3 sequence (DNA): TGTGCCAGCATATTCGGACAGCCTCTAAGTTCACCCCTCCACTTT. The V gene is TRBV6-5, the J gene TRBJ1-6; D is perhaps TRBD1 (6 bases). CDR3 length equals 15 residues. CDR1 MNHEY and CDR2 SVGAGI come from the germline V gene. The germline V and J ends were trimmed by 7 bases and 9 bases, with 19 bases remaining between them.

J is TRBJ2-1 and V is TRBV7-9; TRBD2 matches at 10 bases. CDR1 is SEHNR and CDR2 is FQNEAQ in the germline V gene (reference sequence). CDR3 length: 16 residues. Trimming cost V 5 bases and J 7 bases; bases outside gene matches: 11. As DNA, the CDR3 is TGTGCCAGCAGCGCCAGGACTAGCGGAGGGAATAATGAGCAGTTCTTC. Translating it yields CASSARTSGGNNEQFF.

V and J are TRBV19 and TRBJ1-4, with 8 bases identical to TRBD1. J gave up 11 bases and V 6 bases, and 17 bases lay outside the gene matches. The germline V gene has CDR1 LNHDA and CDR2 SQIVND (reference sequence). The CDR3 consists of 16 residues. The CDR3 DNA is TGTGCCAGTAGCCGATTCCCGGGACAGGCTTTGGGGAAACTGTTTTTT. It yields the protein CASSRFPGQALGKLFF.

This clone was recorded at least ten times. The genes are TRBV14 and TRBJ1-2; TRBD1 is a possible D gene (5 bases). This CDR3 spans 13 amino acids. The germline CDR1 and CDR2 sequences are SGHDN and FVKESK. V shed 1 base and J shed 7 bases, with 10 bases lying between them. Here the CDR3 reads CASSQVTGGGYTF. The CDR3, as DNA: TGTGCCAGCAGCCAAGTGACGGGGGGTGGCTACACCTTC.